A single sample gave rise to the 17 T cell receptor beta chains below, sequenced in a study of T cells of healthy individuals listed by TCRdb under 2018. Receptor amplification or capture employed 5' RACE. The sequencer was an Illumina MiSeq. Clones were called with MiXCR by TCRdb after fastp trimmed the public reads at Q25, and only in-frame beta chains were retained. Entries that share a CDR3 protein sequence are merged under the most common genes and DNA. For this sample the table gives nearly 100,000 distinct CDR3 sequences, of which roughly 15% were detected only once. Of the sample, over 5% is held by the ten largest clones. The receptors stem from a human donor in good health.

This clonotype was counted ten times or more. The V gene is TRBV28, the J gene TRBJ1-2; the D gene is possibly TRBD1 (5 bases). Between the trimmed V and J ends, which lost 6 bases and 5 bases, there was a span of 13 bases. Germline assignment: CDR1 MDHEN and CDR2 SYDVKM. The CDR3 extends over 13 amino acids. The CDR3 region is CASSPGALYGYTF. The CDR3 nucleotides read TGTGCCAGCAGCCCTGGGGCGTTATATGGCTACACCTTC.

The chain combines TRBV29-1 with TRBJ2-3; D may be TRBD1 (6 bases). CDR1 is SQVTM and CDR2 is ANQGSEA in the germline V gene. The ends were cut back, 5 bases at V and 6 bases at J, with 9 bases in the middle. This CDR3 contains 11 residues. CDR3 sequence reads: CSVMGADTQYF. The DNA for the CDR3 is TGCAGCGTTATGGGGGCCGATACGCAGTATTTT.

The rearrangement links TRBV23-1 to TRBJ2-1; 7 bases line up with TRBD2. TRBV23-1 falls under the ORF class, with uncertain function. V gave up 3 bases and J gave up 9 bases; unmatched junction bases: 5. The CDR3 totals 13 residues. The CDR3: CASSQRGRGEQFF. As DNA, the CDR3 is TGCGCCAGCAGTCAGCGGGGGAGGGGTGAGCAGTTCTTC.

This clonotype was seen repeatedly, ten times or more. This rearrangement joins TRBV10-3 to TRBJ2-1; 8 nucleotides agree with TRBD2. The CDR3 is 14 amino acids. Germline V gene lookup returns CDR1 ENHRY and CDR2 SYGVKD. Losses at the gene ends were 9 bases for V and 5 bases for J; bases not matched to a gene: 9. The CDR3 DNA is TGTGCCATGGCGGCGCGGGGGGATAACAATGAGCAGTTCTTC. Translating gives CAMAARGDNNEQFF.

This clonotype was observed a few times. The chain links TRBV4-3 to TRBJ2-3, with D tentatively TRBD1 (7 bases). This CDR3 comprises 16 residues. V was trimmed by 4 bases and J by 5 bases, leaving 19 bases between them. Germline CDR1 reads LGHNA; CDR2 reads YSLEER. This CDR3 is CASSRLSDREEDTQYF. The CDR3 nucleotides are TGCGCCAGCAGCCGGCTATCAGACAGGGAGGAAGATACGCAGTATTTT.

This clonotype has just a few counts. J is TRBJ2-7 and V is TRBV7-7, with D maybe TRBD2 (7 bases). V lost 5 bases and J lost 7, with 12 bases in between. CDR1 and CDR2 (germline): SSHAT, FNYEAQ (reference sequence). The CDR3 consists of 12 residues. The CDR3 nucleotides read TGTGCCAGCAGCCTACAGGGAGGGGAGCAGTACTTC. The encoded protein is CASSLQGGEQYF.

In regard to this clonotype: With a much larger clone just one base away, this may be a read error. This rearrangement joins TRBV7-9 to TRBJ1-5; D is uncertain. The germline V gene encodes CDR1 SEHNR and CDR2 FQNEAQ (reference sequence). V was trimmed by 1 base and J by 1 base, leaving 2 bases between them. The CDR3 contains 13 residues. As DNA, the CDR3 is TGTGCCAGCAGCTTAGAAAGCAATCAGCCCCAGCATTTT. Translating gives CASSLESNQPQHF.

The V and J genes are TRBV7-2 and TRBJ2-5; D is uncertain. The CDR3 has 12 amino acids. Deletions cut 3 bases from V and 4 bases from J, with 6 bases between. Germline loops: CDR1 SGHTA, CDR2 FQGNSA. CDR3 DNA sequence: TGTGCCAGCAGCTTTACCTTAGAGACCCAGTACTTC. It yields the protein CASSFTLETQYF.

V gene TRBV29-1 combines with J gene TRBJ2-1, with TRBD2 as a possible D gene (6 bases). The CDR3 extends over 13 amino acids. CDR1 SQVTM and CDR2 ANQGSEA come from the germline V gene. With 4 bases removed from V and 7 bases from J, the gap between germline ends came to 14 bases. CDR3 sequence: CSVVIGGINEQFF. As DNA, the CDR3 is TGCAGCGTTGTAATCGGCGGGATAAATGAGCAGTTCTTC.

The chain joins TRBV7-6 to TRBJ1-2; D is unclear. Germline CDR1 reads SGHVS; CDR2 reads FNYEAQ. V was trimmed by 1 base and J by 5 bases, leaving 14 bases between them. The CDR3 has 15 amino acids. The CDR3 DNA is TGTGCCAGCAGCTTAGGGGCAGAAGTGCCATATGGCTACACCTTC. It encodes CASSLGAEVPYGYTF.

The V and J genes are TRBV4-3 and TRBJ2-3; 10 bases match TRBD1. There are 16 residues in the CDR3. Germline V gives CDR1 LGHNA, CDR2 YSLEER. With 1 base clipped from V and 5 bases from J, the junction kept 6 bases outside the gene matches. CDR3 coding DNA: TGCGCCAGCAGCCAAGGACAGGGGGCGCGTAAAGATACGCAGTATTTT. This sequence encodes CASSQGQGARKDTQYF.

The CDR3 region has the DNA TGTGCCAGCAGCTTAGGGCCCTTTTTTTCCCTCCACTTT. As protein: CASSLGPFFSLHF. This chain links TRBV11-2 with TRBJ1-6; D is unresolved. The germline V gene has CDR1 SGHAT and CDR2 FQNNGV. The CDR3 is 13 residues long. The V end was cut by 1 base, the J end by 14 bases, with 12 bases between.

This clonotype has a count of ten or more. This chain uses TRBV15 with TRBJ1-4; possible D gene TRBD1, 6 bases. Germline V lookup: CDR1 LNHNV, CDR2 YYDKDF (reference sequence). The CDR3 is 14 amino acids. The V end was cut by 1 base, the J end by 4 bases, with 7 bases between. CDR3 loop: CATSRGGLNEKLFF. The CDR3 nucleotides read TGTGCCACCAGCAGAGGGGGGCTTAATGAAAAACTGTTTTTT. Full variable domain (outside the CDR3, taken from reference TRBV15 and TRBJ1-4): DAMVIQNPRYQVTQFGKPVTLSCSQTLNHNVMYWYQQKSSQAPKLLFHYYDKDFNNEADTPDNFQSRRPNTSFCFLDIRSPGLGDTAMYLCATSRGGLNEKLFFGSGTQLSVL.

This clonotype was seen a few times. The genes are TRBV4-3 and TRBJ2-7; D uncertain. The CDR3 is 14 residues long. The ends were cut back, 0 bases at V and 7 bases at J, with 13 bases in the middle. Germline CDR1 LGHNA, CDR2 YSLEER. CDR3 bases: TGCGCCAGCAGCCAAGATCTAAGGATGATGGAGCAGTACTTC. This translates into CASSQDLRMMEQYF.

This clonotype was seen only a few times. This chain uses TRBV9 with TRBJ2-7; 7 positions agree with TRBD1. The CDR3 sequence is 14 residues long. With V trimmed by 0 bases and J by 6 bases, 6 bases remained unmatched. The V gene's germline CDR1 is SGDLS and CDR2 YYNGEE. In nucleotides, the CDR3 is TGTGCCAGCAGCGTAGTGGACAGGTTCGGCGAGCAGTACTTC. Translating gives CASSVVDRFGEQYF.

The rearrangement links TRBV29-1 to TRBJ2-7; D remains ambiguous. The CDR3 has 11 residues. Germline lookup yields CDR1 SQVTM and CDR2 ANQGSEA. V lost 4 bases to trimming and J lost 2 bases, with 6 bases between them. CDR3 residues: CSVGQAYEQYF. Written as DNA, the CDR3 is TGCAGCGTTGGACAAGCCTACGAGCAGTACTTC.

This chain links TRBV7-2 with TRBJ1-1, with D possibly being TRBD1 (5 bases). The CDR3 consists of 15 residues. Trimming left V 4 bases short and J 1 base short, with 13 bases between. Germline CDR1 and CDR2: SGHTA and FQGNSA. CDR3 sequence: CASSSLQVGNTEAFF. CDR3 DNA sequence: TGTGCCAGCAGCTCCCTACAGGTTGGGAACACTGAAGCTTTCTTT.